Listed below are T cell receptor beta chains from one sample, sequenced in a study of T cell repertoires in cytomegalovirus infection. These TCRs are of unknown antigen specificity. TCRdb ran MiXCR on the reads and lists one entry per CDR3 protein. The table shows some 920,000 distinct CDR3 sequences, with 31% occurring only once. This sample comprised cultured CD8+ T cells from PBMCs, obtained from culture after CMV antigen stimulation. The receptors stem from a human donor in good health (CMV status not recorded). Some clones in this sample may be carry-over from other donors' samples. CDR3s include the opening cysteine and the closing phenylalanine or tryptophan. The D gene is left open where the match is weak. Not every row has a clone size; where given, it reads once, few, many or a size class.

size | D | J | length | V | CDR3 | DNA
few | TRBD1 | TRBJ2-1 | 16 | TRBV7-9 | CASSPSKGASAREQFF | TGTGCCAGCAGCCCCTCTAAGGGGGCGTCTGCGCGTGAGCAGTTCTTC
many | NA | TRBJ1-1 | 14 | TRBV2 | CASPLRGRAFEAFF | TGTGCCAGTCCCCTGAGAGGAAGGGCTTTTGAAGCTTTCTTT
few | NA | TRBJ1-6 | 17 | TRBV20-1 | CSARLRDGGSYNSPLHF | TGCAGTGCTAGGTTAAGGGACGGGGGCTCCTATAATTCACCCCTCCACTTT
few | TRBD1 | TRBJ2-2 | 15 | TRBV4-2 | CASSHYTGGTGELFF | TGTGCCAGCAGCCACTATACAGGGGGCACCGGGGAGCTGTTTTTT
NA | NA | TRBJ2-7 | 14 | TRBV27 | CASSARTEADEQYF | TGTGCCAGCAGTGCCCGGACAGAGGCAGACGAGCAGTACTTC
NA | NA | TRBJ2-1 | 13 | TRBV10-2 | CASSEASITEQFF | TGCGCCAGCAGTGAGGCCAGCATCACAGAGCAGTTCTTC
few | NA | TRBJ1-2 | 14 | TRBV6-4 | CASGVRNPNYGYTF | TGTGCCAGCGGGGTGAGGAACCCCAACTATGGCTACACCTTC
few | TRBD1 | TRBJ2-1 | 14 | TRBV6-6 | CASKPGQGYNEQFF | TGTGCCAGCAAACCGGGACAGGGGTACAATGAGCAGTTCTTC
few | TRBD2 | TRBJ2-3 | 17 | TRBV7-8 | CASSLANSGVFTDTQYF | TGTGCCAGCAGCTTAGCGAATAGCGGGGTTTTCACAGATACGCAGTATTTT
NA | NA | TRBJ1-2 | 11 | TRBV20-1 | CSALTGYGYTF | TGCAGTGCTTTAACGGGCTATGGCTACACCTTC
NA | NA | TRBJ1-2 | 13 | TRBV19 | CASRAGINYGYTF | TGTGCCAGTAGAGCCGGGATTAACTATGGCTACACCTTC
medium-sized | TRBD2 | TRBJ2-7 | 15 | TRBV6-1 | CASTEMGGDSYEQYF | TGTGCCAGCACCGAAATGGGGGGGGACTCCTACGAGCAGTACTTC
few | NA | TRBJ1-1 | 13 | TRBV6-1 | CASTQGFNTEAFF | TGTGCCAGCACCCAGGGGTTCAACACTGAAGCTTTCTTT
NA | NA | TRBJ2-3 | 13 | TRBV7-9 | CASGDPQGDTQYF | TGTGCCAGCGGGGACCCCCAGGGTGATACGCAGTATTTT
few | NA | TRBJ1-4 | 15 | TRBV4-1 | CASSQEQTANEKLFF | TGCGCCAGCAGCCAAGAACAGACTGCTAATGAAAAACTGTTTTTT
few | NA | TRBJ1-4 | 16 | TRBV27 | CASSLLPVPQPEKLFF | TGTGCCAGCAGTTTACTGCCCGTGCCCCAGCCTGAAAAACTGTTTTTT
NA | NA | TRBJ2-5 | 15 | TRBV5-6 | CASSLEVGRARTQYF | TGTGCCAGCAGCTTGGAGGTCGGCAGGGCACGGACCCAGTACTTC
many | NA | TRBJ2-3 | 15 | TRBV7-6 | CASSLIGFATDTQYF | TGTGCCAGCAGCTTAATTGGCTTCGCCACAGATACGCAGTATTTT
NA | TRBD2 | TRBJ2-5 | 15 | TRBV6-1 | CASSEVWGGMETQYF | TGTGCCAGCAGTGAAGTCTGGGGGGGGATGGAGACCCAGTACTTC
few | NA | TRBJ2-1 | 15 | TRBV19 | CASSNLGGTYNEQFF | TGTGCCAGTAGTAACCTCGGGGGAACCTACAATGAGCAGTTCTTC
many | TRBD1 | TRBJ2-3 | 19 | TRBV7-8 | CASSFPRAGQGAVADTQYF | TGTGCCAGCAGCTTCCCCCGGGCGGGACAGGGGGCCGTCGCAGATACGCAGTATTTT
NA | NA | TRBJ2-5 | 13 | TRBV19 | CASSGQDGETQYF | TGTGCCAGTAGTGGTCAGGATGGGGAGACCCAGTACTTC
NA | TRBD1 | TRBJ2-3 | 18 | TRBV7-9 | CASSLAETGDVGTDTQYF | TGTGCCAGCAGCTTAGCGGAGACAGGGGACGTGGGCACAGATACGCAGTATTTT
NA | NA | TRBJ2-7 | 15 | TRBV5-1 | CASRELGMGDYEQYF | TGCGCCAGCAGAGAGCTAGGAATGGGGGACTACGAGCAGTACTTC
NA | NA | TRBJ2-3 | 17 | TRBV27 | CASSLPPGRGRTDAQYF | TGTGCCAGCAGTTTACCGCCAGGCAGGGGCAGAACAGATGCGCAGTATTTT
NA | NA | TRBJ2-3 | 18 | TRBV7-9 | CASSLLGIVAASTDTQYF | TGTGCCAGCAGCCTCCTGGGGATCGTAGCTGCGAGCACAGATACGCAGTATTTT
few | NA | TRBJ1-1 | 12 | TRBV12-5 | CASGLDSFEAFF | TGTGCTAGTGGCCTTGACAGTTTTGAAGCTTTCTTT
few | NA | TRBJ2-3 | 15 | TRBV18 | CASSPGDRSTDTQYF | TGTGCCAGCTCACCTGGAGACAGGAGCACAGATACGCAGTATTTT
few | NA | TRBJ1-1 | 13 | TRBV28 | CASSASDPTEAFF | TGTGCCAGCAGTGCCTCGGACCCCACTGAAGCTTTCTTT
many | NA | TRBJ2-5 | 14 | TRBV7-8 | CASSATASQETQYF | TGTGCCAGCAGCGCGACAGCCTCACAAGAGACCCAGTACTTC
NA | NA | TRBJ2-1 | 16 | TRBV4-3 | CASSQGGRVDGNEQFF | TGCGCCAGCAGCCAGGGCGGCAGGGTAGATGGCAATGAGCAGTTCTTC
few | TRBD2 | TRBJ2-5 | 14 | TRBV7-6 | CASNTRGVEETQYF | TGTGCCAGCAACACCCGGGGGGTGGAAGAGACCCAGTACTTC
once | TRBD1 | TRBJ2-3 | 14 | TRBV2 | CASKLGQGADTQYF | TGTGCCAGCAAACTAGGACAGGGCGCAGATACGCAGTATTTT
NA | NA | TRBJ1-2 | 15 | TRBV27 | CASSFLQGWPDGYTF | TGTGCCAGCAGTTTCTTACAGGGCTGGCCTGATGGCTACACCTTC
few | NA | TRBJ1-2 | 13 | TRBV27 | CASSDGRRLGYTF | TGTGCCAGCAGCGATGGACGGAGACTCGGCTACACCTTC
NA | NA | TRBJ1-3 | 18 | TRBV2 | CASFRIDKPGTSGNTIYF | TGTGCCAGCTTTAGGATCGATAAACCAGGGACCTCTGGAAACACCATATATTTT
many | TRBD2 | TRBJ2-1 | 16 | TRBV12-3/TRBV12-4 | CASSAPGTSAYNEQFF | TGTGCCAGCAGTGCCCCCGGGACTAGCGCCTACAATGAGCAGTTCTTC
NA | NA | TRBJ2-1 | 16 | TRBV14 | CASSQPGAGSYNEQFF | TGTGCCAGCAGCCAACCAGGGGCCGGCTCCTACAATGAGCAGTTCTTC
NA | NA | TRBJ2-2 | 13 | TRBV24-1 | CATGGQNTGELFF | TGTGCCACCGGGGGACAGAACACCGGGGAGCTGTTTTTT
NA | TRBD1 | TRBJ1-1 | 18 | TRBV4-1 | CASSQDVRTGAFWAEAFF | TGCGCCAGCAGCCAAGATGTCAGAACAGGGGCGTTCTGGGCTGAAGCTTTCTTT
few | NA | TRBJ2-7 | 17 | TRBV14 | CASSRFLTGESSYEQYF | TGTGCCAGCAGCCGCTTCCTGACAGGCGAAAGCTCCTACGAGCAGTACTTC
few | NA | TRBJ2-1 | 16 | TRBV5-6 | CASSSLTGVIYNEQFF | TGTGCCAGCAGCTCCTTGACTGGGGTAATATACAATGAGCAGTTCTTC
NA | NA | TRBJ2-1 | 12 | TRBV4-1 | CASSQGRGEQFF | TGCGCCAGCAGCCAAGGGCGGGGTGAGCAGTTCTTC
NA | NA | TRBJ2-5 | 14 | TRBV7-9 | CASSLPGFGETQYF | TGTGCCAGCAGCTTACCCGGTTTCGGGGAGACCCAGTACTTC
NA | NA | TRBJ2-5 | 15 | TRBV11-2 | CASSLLGVSGETQYF | TGTGCCAGCAGCTTATTAGGGGTTAGCGGAGAGACCCAGTACTTC
few | TRBD1 | TRBJ2-3 | 15 | TRBV4-1 | CASSQTGGKTDTQYF | TGCGCCAGCAGCCAGACAGGGGGGAAGACAGATACGCAGTATTTT
NA | TRBD1 | TRBJ2-1 | 15 | TRBV5-5 | CASSSRDRVNNEQFF | TGTGCCAGCAGCTCCCGGGACAGGGTGAACAATGAGCAGTTCTTC
few | TRBD2 | TRBJ2-3 | 19 | TRBV7-6 | CASSLALLASGGSTDTQYF | TGTGCCAGCAGCTTAGCGCTTCTAGCTAGCGGGGGGTCCACAGATACGCAGTATTTT